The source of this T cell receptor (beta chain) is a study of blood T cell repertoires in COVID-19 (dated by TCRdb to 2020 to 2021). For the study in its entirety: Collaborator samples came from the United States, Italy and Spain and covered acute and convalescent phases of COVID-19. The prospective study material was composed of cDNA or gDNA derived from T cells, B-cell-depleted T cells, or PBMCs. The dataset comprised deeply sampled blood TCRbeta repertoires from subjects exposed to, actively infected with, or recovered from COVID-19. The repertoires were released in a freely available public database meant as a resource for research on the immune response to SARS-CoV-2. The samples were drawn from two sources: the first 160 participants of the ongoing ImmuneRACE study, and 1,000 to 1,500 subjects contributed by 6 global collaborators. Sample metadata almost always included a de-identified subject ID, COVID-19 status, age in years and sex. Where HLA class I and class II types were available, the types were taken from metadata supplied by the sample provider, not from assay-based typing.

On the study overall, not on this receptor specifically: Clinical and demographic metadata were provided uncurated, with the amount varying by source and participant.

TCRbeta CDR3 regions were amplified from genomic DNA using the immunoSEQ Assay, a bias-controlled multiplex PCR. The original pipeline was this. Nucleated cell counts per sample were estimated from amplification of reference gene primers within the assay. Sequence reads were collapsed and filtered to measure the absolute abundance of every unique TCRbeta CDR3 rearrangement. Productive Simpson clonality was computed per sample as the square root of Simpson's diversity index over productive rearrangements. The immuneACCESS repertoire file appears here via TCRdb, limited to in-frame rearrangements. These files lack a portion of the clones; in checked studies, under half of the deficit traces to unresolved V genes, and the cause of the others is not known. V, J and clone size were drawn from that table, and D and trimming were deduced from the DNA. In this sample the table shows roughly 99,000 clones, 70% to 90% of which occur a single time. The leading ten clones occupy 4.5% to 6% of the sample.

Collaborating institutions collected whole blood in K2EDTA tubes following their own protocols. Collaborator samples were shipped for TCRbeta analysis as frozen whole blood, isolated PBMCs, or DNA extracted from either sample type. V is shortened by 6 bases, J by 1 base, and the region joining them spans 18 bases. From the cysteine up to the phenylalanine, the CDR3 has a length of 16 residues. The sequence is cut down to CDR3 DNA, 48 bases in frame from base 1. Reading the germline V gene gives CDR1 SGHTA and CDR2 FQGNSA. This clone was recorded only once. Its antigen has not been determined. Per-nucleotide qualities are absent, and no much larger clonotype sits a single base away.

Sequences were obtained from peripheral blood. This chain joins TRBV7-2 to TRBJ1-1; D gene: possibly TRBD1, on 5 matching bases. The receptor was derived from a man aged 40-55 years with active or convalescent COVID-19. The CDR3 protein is CASSYGGGRQNTEAFF. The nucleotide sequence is TGTGCCAGCAGTTATGGGGGAGGGAGACAGAACACTGAAGCTTTCTTT.